This T cell receptor beta chain was captured in a study of molecular identifiers for immune sequencing clone quantification. General observations from the study: Detecting spiked Jurkat TCR RNA from one cell among one million naive cells was reportedly possible. Clonotypes topping 20 RNA copies carried over 98% of effector molecules but under 1% of naive ones.

Sorting captured naive CD8 T cells as CD8+CD4-CCR7+CD45RA+. This clonotype is medium-sized by share. Its antigen remains unidentified. CDR3 length: 15 residues. V shed 1 base and J shed 0 bases, with 8 bases lying between them. TCRdb recomputed calls from the PCR reads with MiXCR, one row per CDR3 protein. The sample holds some 8,500 distinct CDR3 sequences, under 15% seen once. Specimen: naive CD8+ T cells from blood, with Jurkat cell RNA spiked in. The subset: FACS-sorted CD8+CD4-CCR7+CD45RA+ naive T cells. The chain carries TRBV12-3 or TRBV12-4 and TRBJ2-3; no clear D. The sequence derives from a human donor in good health. Some libraries in this study had Jurkat cell RNA spiked in. Here the CDR3 DNA reads TGTGCCAGCAGTTTAGAAGCGCCGAGCACAGATACGCAGTATTTT. Protein sequence: CASSLEAPSTDTQYF.